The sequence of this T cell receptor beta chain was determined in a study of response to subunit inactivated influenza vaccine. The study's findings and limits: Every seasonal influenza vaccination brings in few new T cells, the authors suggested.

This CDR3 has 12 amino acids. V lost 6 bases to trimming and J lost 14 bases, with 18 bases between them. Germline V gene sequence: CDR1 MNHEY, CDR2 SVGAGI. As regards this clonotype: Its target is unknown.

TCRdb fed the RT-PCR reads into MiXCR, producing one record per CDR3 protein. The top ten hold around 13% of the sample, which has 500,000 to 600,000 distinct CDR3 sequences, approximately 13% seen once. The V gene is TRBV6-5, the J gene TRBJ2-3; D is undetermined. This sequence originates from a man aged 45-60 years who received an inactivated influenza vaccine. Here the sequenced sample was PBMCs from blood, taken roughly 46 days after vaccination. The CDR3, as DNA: TGTGCCAGCAGCGCCGGGCCCCAGGAGAGGTATTTT. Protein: CASSAGPQERYF.